Here is one T cell receptor beta chain with its context. CDR1 is ENHRY, CDR2 SYGVKD, per germline. This CDR3 spans 16 amino acids. Losses at the gene ends were 3 bases for V and 11 bases for J; bases not matched to a gene: 11. Those who participated ranged in age from about 18 to 89 years and resided in about two dozen US areas. The data belong to a study of blood T cell repertoires in COVID-19. Study context: Acute and convalescent COVID-19 specimens originated in the United States, Italy and Spain.

Source study methods: Nucleated cell number was recorded as an estimate derived from reference gene primer amplification. Sequencing used immunoSEQ multiplex PCR; TCRdb keeps in-frame clones, though not all of them. V and J calls and clone size are as listed in that table; D and trimming were resolved from the DNA. The table has about 270,000 clones, around 90% seen once. The sample taken for sequencing was PBMCs or T cells enriched from blood (not recorded which). The clonotype was recovered from a man aged 35-49 years who had been exposed to COVID-19. The V gene is TRBV10-3, the J gene TRBJ2-2; the match to TRBD2 covers 11 bases. CDR3 coding DNA: TGTGCCATCAGTGAAGAAGTAGCGGGAGGGCCGGAAGAGCTGTTTTTT. It is translated as CAISEEVAGGPEELFF.